The 9 T cell receptor beta chains given below trace back to one sample, sequenced in a study of shared clonotypes between healthy human individuals. The data were produced by immunoSEQ multiplex PCR, yet TCRdb's version contains in-frame clones alone and is incomplete. The repertoire includes about 1 million clones, more than 60% of them detected once, and around 1.5% sits in the top ten. Input material: memory CD4+ T cells sorted from blood. The subset was: CD45RA-negative fraction. The receptors come from a man aged 18-30 years in good health.

Concerning this clone itself: The same CDR3 is also encoded by other DNA sequences in this sample. The chain has TRBV9 and TRBJ2-1; 11 bases fit TRBD2. The length of the CDR3 is 15 residues. With V trimmed by 4 bases and J by 4 bases, 4 bases remained unmatched. From germline, CDR1 is SGDLS and CDR2 YYNGEE. CDR3 protein: CASSSTSGRYNEQFF. The CDR3, as DNA: TGTGCCAGCAGCTCAACTAGCGGGAGATACAATGAGCAGTTCTTC.

The rearrangement joins TRBV27 to TRBJ1-1, with no clear D. The CDR3 length is 15 residues. Germline CDR1 and CDR2: MNHEY and SMNVEV (reference sequence). Trimming pared 5 bases from V and 2 bases from J, leaving 15 bases between. The CDR3: CASSHYPDLNTEAFF. Written as DNA, the CDR3 is TGTGCCAGCAGTCATTACCCCGACTTAAACACTGAAGCTTTCTTT.

The chain links TRBV12-5 to TRBJ2-7; D is possibly TRBD2 (6 bases). The V end lost 6 bases, the J end lost 0 bases, and 24 bases lay between the germline ends. This CDR3 region has 18 residues. Germline CDR1 LGHNT, CDR2 FRNRAP. The CDR3 DNA is TGTGCTAGTGGGAACCCCCGGGACTCCCTAACCATCTCCTACGAGCAGTACTTC. Protein: CASGNPRDSLTISYEQYF.

V and J are TRBV7-2 and TRBJ1-2; TRBD1 matches 7 bases. This CDR3 is built from 17 residues. After removal of 4 bases from V and 4 bases from J, the junction contained 15 bases not matched to a gene. Looked up from germline, CDR1 is SGHTA and CDR2 is FQGNSA. Written as DNA, the CDR3 is TGTGCCAGCAGCTCACCTCCGGGACAGACCTTCGCCTATGGCTACACCTTC. Translating gives CASSSPPGQTFAYGYTF.

The chain links TRBV6-1 to TRBJ1-5; 8 nucleotides line up with TRBD1. V trimming: 8 bases; J trimming: 6 bases; junction bases outside the gene matches: 12. The CDR3 is 15 residues long. Germline-derived CDR1 and CDR2 are MNHNS and SASEGT. The CDR3 loop reads CASGGVQGESQPQHF. In DNA form, the CDR3 reads TGTGCCAGCGGGGGCGTACAGGGGGAAAGTCAGCCCCAGCATTTT.

This clone was found once. The V call is TRBV10-3, the J call TRBJ2-3; tentative D call: TRBD2 (6 bases). The V end was cut by 5 bases, the J end by 1 base, with 16 bases between. Germline V CDR1 and CDR2: ENHRY, SYGVKD. This CDR3 has 16 amino acids. The CDR3, as DNA: TGTGCCATCAGTTCACACGGACTAATTCGCACAGATACGCAGTATTTT. Protein product: CAISSHGLIRTDTQYF.

The V and J genes are TRBV30 and TRBJ2-1, with D unclear. Germline CDR1 GTSNPN, CDR2 SVGIG (reference sequence). The V gene lost 4 bases and the J gene lost 2 bases, with 3 bases spanning the gap. The CDR3 totals 11 residues. The CDR3 loop reads CAWKAYNEQFF. The CDR3 DNA reads TGTGCCTGGAAGGCCTACAATGAGCAGTTCTTC.

The chain recombines TRBV18 with TRBJ2-5; D gene ambiguous. Germline lookup yields CDR1 KGHSH and CDR2 LQKENI. The CDR3 has 14 residues. Deletions cut 3 bases from V and 4 bases from J, with 12 bases between. In nucleotides, the CDR3 is TGTGCCAGCTCACCGGATGCAGGCCCAGAGACCCAGTACTTC. Translated: CASSPDAGPETQYF.

This rearrangement joins TRBV7-8 to TRBJ2-7; 7 bases fit TRBD1. Looked up from germline, CDR1 is SGHVS and CDR2 is FQNEAQ. The CDR3 is 13 amino acids. Trimming took 5 bases from V and 3 from J; bases not matched to a gene: 4. CDR3 nucleotide sequence: TGTGCCAGCAGCCGGGACAGTCACTACGAGCAGTACTTC. Translating gives CASSRDSHYEQYF.